The present T cell receptor (beta chain) was sequenced within a study of cytomegalovirus exposure and HLA in healthy donors listed by TCRdb under 2017. At the level of the whole study: An earlier analysis of approximately 640 of the donors reported more than 250 Gb of sequence data and 120 million or so unique TCR beta sequences from 150 million to 200 million T cells. An early release that covered some 640 HLA-typed donors contained approximately 300 gigabases of sequencing data and around 80 million unique TCR sequences. The genetic ancestry cluster associated with self-reported Caucasian donors included over 80% of the roughly 360 genotyped donors. The aim of the study was to test whether cataloging public T cell receptors could identify signatures of past pathogen exposure. Using immunosequencing, the study profiled T cell repertoires from about 620 subjects and related those repertoires to cytomegalovirus serostatus. In addition to the first cohort of 500 to 850 subjects, a separate validation cohort of approximately 130 different subjects was used. The study combined high-throughput TCR immunosequencing, statistical association of individual TCRs with disease status, and machine learning to predict cytomegalovirus infection status. In a later analysis, previously published TCR beta repertoires from roughly 710 donors were re-analyzed and high-resolution HLA genotyping was added so that TCR occurrence patterns could be studied. Rather than drawing on any new phenotypic data, the later analysis identified candidate immune exposures from TCR beta sequences and the way those sequences occurred across donors. An earlier analysis of approximately 580 of the donors used high-throughput TCR beta sequencing to judge whether each TCR beta V gene segment behaved as functional or pseudogenic. Donor age, sex, ethnicity and CMV serostatus were collected together with the repertoire data. In a later genetic analysis, genome-wide SNP genotypes for about 55% of the roughly 700 donors were used, and that subset was treated as a discovery cohort. All discovery cohort repertoires had been generated using a single sequencing platform. HLA typing covered class I and class II loci at four-digit resolution. Typing coverage varied by locus: 629-630 donors for A, B, C, DRB1 and DQB1; under 550 for DQA1; about 600 for DPA1; around 450 for DPB1. Several DR-DQ haplotypes were treated as single units for association and clustering because of strong linkage in the cohort. Among 300 to 500 genotyped donors of the cohort, an average of about 220,000 unique TCR beta nucleotide sequences was sequenced per donor, of which about 19% were non-productive. What the study reported, not specific to this receptor: The classifier was reported to diagnose cytomegalovirus status with high specificity and sensitivity in both the original cohort and the validation cohort. Because the 87-base-pair reads could not distinguish some IMGT-functional V segments, including TRBV6-2 and TRBV6-3, those segments were excluded. A further reported finding was that TCR beta sequences accurately predicted the HLA-A and HLA-B alleles for most subjects in the first cohort. In a later genetic analysis, a missense DCLRE1C variant was associated with V-gene and J-gene trimming of TCR beta chains, and the association was replicated in an independent cohort. A cluster of highly shared sequence variants was judged likely to be a technical artifact of the sequencing pipeline. When HLA alleles, especially DR and DQ, strongly co-occurred, attributing TCR associations to individual alleles was difficult. Fewer than 20 rarely observed V segments, including chromosome 9 orphons, were excluded from the earlier analysis of about 610 of the donors because counts were too low. Linkage disequilibrium might explain the correlated functional status among segregating V segments, but an unknown experimental factor could not be ruled out. Immune exposure information for the cohort was limited to CMV serostatus. It was suggested by the authors that the approach could potentially be generalized to other disease states and immunological phenotypes. A later analysis reported that several top co-occurrence clusters appeared linked to parvovirus B19, influenza, CMV and Epstein-Barr virus. In a later analysis, TCR association rates were found to vary across HLA loci, with the most associated TCRs seen for DRB1 alleles and the fewest for HLA-C alleles. In an earlier analysis of around 600 of the donors, most TCR beta V segments were observed in productive rearrangements about 87% or about 30% of the time, broadly matching IMGT annotations. A later genetic analysis reported fewer N-insertions in productive TCRs among donors in an Asian-associated ancestry cluster than the approximately 670-donor mean. Specific HLA alleles were associated with 18,000 or so TCR beta sequences at a false discovery rate of 0.05 in a later analysis. Sequencing depth was assumed to be roughly uniform across donors in the presence/absence analyses, though that assumption may not hold. In vitro tests confirmed that three of the cytomegalovirus-associated TCR beta chains recognize cytomegalovirus antigens. Across donors, most TCR sequences were observed very rarely, whereas some public TCRs were present in many individuals. Most CMV-associated TCR beta chains appeared to be HLA-restricted in a later analysis, and the HLA associations seemed to be driven largely by CMV exposure. A later analysis found that HLA-associated TCR beta chains were more clonally expanded and had lower generation probabilities than equally common non-associated chains. HLA typing was unavailable for some donors at each locus, so association tests used only the typed subset. This cohort had only TCR beta chains sequenced, and the lack of alpha or paired-chain data limited which features could be detected. In the study, 150 to 200 TCR beta chains were listed as associated with cytomegalovirus.

The cohort consisted of hundreds of healthy bone marrow donors. All cohort members were sampled while nominally healthy, although unrecorded immune exposures were likely present. The donor was CMV seronegative and belonged to the group of under 400 seronegative cohort members. Every donor gave a peripheral blood sample, and the peripheral blood mononuclear cells from that sample were used for TCR beta sequencing. Genomic DNA extraction from the blood cell samples was performed with the Qiagen DNeasy Blood Extraction Kit. The method was the immunoSEQ multiplex PCR assay. The multiplex PCR relied on a mix of 60 forward primers for TCR Vbeta segments and 13 reverse primers for TCR Jbeta segments. Amplification of the CDR3 region of rearranged TCR beta genes was performed with a multiplex PCR assay on genomic DNA. The Illumina HiSeq System was used to sequence the amplified TCR beta libraries as 87-base-pair reads. In the paper's pipeline: A later analysis tallied 75 million to 95 million unique TCR beta chains across the 700 or so repertoires, and some 12 million of those chains were shared by two or more donors. A nearest-neighbor algorithm error-corrected the raw reads and collapsed the reads into unique sequences, merging closely related sequences to remove PCR and sequencing errors. V, D and J gene segments were assigned by aligning CDR3 sequences to IMGT reference sequences. Each retained sequence needed at least a six-nucleotide match to both a V gene segment and a J gene segment. Rearrangements were called productive when the CDR3 lacked stop codons and stayed in frame with V and J; all others were non-productive. Following IMGT convention, CDR3 was defined as the stretch from the second conserved V-encoded cysteine up to the conserved J-encoded phenylalanine. In an earlier analysis of 500 to 650 of the donors, sequences lacking an unambiguous match to a single V gene segment were excluded. In an earlier analysis of some 590 of the donors, V segments were called functional above 56.7% productive rearrangements and were called segregating when the between-donor standard deviation exceeded 5%. To diagnose cytomegalovirus status from the catalog of TCR beta chain sequences, a statistical classification framework was built. A later analysis assigned V and J genes by comparing TCR nucleotide sequences with IMGT/GENE-DB human TR gene sequences. A later analysis assigned CDR3 sequences and most-parsimonious VDJ recombination scenarios with the TCRdist pipeline. In a later analysis, every TCR beta chain was defined by the combination of its CDR3 amino acid sequence and its V-gene family, and reads without a unique V-gene family were dropped. As a way to deal with suspected cross-contamination and a sequencing artifact, a later analysis dropped hundreds of nucleotide sequences that were highly shared and had low generation probability. For each public chain, a later analysis derived a clonal expansion index from normalized ranks of inferred template counts within each repertoire. In a later analysis, generation probabilities were computed using a VDJ recombination model fitted to out-of-frame rearrangements, and the results were checked against IGoR. In a later analysis, hypergeometric tests were used to score TCR-TCR, TCR-HLA and TCR-CMV co-occurrence, with a repertoire-size bias correction applied to TCR pairs. In a later analysis, false discovery rates were estimated by permuting HLA or CMV assignments 20 times. A later analysis grouped co-occurring TCRs with DBSCAN, adding TCRdist sequence similarity when clustering within HLA-allele-positive subsets. Repertoires with fewer than 30,000 or more than 120,000 public chains, plus five repertoires with anomalous nucleotide sharing, were excluded from co-occurrence clustering. The table comes from immuneACCESS by way of TCRdb, which keeps in-frame sequences with V and J called. Part of the clones is missing from these tables; in studies checked, under half for an unresolved V gene and the rest for unknown reasons. From that table come the V and J calls and clone size; the DNA was used to work out D and trimming. The sample table holds tens of thousands of clones. Clones ranked in the top ten supply approximately 1.7% of the sample.

The CDR3 numbers 14 residues from cysteine through phenylalanine. CDR3 DNA only is kept here, 42 bases in frame from base 1. The germline V gene supplies CDR1 MGHRA and CDR2 YSYEKL. Trimming costs V 5 bases and J 6 bases, and their ends lie 17 bases apart. Comment on this clone: Its antigen is unknown.

This clonotype originated in a woman aged 30 to 39 in good health and CMV-seronegative. In this chain, TRBV4-1 is recombined with TRBJ2-7; possibly the D gene is TRBD2, per 6 matching bases. Sequenced input: PBMCs. The CDR3 reads as follows: CASSSLAGLAEQYF. The bases read TGCGCCAGCAGCAGTCTTGCGGGGCTTGCCGAGCAGTACTTC.